This T cell receptor (beta chain) is drawn from a study of blood T cell repertoires in COVID-19. For the study at large: The analysed material was cDNA or gDNA that came from T cells, B-cell-depleted T cells, or PBMCs.

This clone was detected a few times. The table came from immunoSEQ multiplex PCR; TCRdb's copy has only in-frame clones and leaves some out. The sample includes 20,000 to 25,000 clones, less than 85% of them seen just once. The CDR3 is made up of 12 amino acids. CDR1 is SEHNR and CDR2 is FQNEAQ in the germline V gene (reference sequence). Trimming shortened V by 3 bases and J by 6 bases, and 7 bases separated the two germline ends. The chain uses TRBV7-9 and TRBJ2-3; D not certain. Sequencing used peripheral blood. The sequence came from a man aged 60 to 75 with active COVID-19. CDR3 sequence: CASSFFVDTQYF. The CDR3 nucleotides are TGTGCCAGCAGCTTTTTCGTGGATACGCAGTATTTT.